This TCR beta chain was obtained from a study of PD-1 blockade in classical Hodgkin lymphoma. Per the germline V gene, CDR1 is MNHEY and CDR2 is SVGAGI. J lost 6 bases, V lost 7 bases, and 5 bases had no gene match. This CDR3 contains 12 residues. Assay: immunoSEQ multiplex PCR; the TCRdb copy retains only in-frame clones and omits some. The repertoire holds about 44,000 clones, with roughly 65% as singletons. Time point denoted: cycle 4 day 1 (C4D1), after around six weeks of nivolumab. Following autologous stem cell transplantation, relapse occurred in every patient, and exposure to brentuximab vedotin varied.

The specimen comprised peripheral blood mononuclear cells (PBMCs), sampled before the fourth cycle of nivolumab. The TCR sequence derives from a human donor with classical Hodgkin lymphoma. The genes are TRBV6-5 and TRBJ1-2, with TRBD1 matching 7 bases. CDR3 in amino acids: CASTQQGNGYTF. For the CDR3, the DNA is TGTGCCAGCACTCAACAGGGGAATGGCTACACCTTC.